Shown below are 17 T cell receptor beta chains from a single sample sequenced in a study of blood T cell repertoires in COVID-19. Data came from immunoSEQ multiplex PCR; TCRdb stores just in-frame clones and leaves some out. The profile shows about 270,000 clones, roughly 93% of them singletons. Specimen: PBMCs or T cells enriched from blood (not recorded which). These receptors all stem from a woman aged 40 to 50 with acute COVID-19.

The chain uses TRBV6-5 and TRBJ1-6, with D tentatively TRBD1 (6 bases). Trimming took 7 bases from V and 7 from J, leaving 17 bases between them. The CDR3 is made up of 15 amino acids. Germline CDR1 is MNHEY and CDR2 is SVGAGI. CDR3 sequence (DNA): TGTGCCAGCAATATATCACGGCAGGGGAATTCACCCCTCCACTTT. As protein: CASNISRQGNSPLHF.

The chain's CDR3 is CASSLSIPGYSQPQHF. The CDR3 nucleotides read TGTGCCAGCAGTTTATCGATACCGGGGTATAGTCAGCCCCAGCATTTT. This sequence joins TRBV27 and TRBJ1-5; D call uncertain. With 0 bases removed from V and 6 bases from J, the gap between germline ends came to 15 bases. The CDR3 has 16 residues. CDR1 and CDR2 (germline): MNHEY, SMNVEV (reference sequence).

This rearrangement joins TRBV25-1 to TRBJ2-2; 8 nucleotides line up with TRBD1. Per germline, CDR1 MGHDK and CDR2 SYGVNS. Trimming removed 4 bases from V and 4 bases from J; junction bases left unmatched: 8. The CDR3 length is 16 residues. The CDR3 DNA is TGTGCCAGCAGTGCCAGGGGGCGGCGAGGCACCGGGGAGCTGTTTTTT. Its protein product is CASSARGRRGTGELFF.

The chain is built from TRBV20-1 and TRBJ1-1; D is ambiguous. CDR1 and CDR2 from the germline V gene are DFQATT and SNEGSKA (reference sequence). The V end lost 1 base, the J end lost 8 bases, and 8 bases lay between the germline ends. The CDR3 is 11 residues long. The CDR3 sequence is CSARGFREAFF. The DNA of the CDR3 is TGCAGTGCTAGAGGTTTTCGGGAAGCTTTCTTT.

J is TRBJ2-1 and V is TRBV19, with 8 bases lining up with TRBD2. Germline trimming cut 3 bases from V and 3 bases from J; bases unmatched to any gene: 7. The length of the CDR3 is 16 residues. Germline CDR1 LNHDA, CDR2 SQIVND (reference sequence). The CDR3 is CASSMRGTRVYNEQFF. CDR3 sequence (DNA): TGTGCCAGTAGTATGAGGGGGACTAGAGTCTACAATGAGCAGTTCTTC.

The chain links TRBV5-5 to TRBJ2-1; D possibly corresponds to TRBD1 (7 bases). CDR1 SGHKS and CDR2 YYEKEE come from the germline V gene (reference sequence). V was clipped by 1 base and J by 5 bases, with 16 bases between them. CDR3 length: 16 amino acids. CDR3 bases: TGTGCCAGCAGCTTGTCTGGGGGGACAGCCAACAATGAGCAGTTCTTC. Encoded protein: CASSLSGGTANNEQFF.

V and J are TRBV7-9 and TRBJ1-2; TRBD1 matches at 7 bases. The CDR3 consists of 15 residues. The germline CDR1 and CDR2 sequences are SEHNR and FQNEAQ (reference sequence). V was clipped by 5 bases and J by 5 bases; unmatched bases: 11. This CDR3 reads CASSQSGGQTYGYTF. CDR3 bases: TGTGCCAGCAGCCAGTCCGGGGGACAGACATATGGCTACACCTTC.

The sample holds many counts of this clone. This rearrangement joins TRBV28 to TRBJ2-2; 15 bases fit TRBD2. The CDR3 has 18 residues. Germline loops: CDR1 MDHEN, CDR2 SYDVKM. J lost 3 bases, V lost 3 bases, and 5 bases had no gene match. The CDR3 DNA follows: TGTGCCAGCAGTTTTGGGACTAGCGGGAGGATCGACACCGGGGAGCTGTTTTTT. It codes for CASSFGTSGRIDTGELFF.

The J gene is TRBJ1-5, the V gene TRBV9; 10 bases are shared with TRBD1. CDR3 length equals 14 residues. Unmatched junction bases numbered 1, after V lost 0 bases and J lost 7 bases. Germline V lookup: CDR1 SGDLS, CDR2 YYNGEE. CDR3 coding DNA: TGTGCCAGCAGCGTAGGGACAGGGGGGCAGCCCCAGCATTTT. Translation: CASSVGTGGQPQHF.

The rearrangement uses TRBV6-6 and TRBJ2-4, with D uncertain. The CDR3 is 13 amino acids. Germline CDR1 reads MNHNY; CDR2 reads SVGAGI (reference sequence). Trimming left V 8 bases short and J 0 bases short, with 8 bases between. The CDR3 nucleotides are TGTGCCAGCGGAGACGGAGCCAAAAACATTCAGTACTTC. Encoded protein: CASGDGAKNIQYF.

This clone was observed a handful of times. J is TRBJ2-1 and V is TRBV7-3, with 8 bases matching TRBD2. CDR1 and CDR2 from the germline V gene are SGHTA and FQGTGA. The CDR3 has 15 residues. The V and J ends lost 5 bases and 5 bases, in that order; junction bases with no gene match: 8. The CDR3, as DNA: TGTGCCAGCAGCCCTTTAGCGGGAATCAACAATGAGCAGTTCTTC. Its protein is CASSPLAGINNEQFF.

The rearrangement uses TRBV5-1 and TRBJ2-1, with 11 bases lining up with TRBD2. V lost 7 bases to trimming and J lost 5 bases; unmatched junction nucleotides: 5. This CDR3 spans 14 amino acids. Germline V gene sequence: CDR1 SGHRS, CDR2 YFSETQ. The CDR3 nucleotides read TGCGCCAGCGCAACTAGCGGGAGCCACAATGAGCAGTTCTTC. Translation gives CASATSGSHNEQFF.

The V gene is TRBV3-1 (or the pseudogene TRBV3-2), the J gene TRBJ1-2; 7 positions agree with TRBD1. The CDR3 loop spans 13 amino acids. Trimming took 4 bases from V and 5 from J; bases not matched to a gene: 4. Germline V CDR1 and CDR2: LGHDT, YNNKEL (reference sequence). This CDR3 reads CASSPGQSYGYTF. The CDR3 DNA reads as TGTGCCAGCAGCCCGGGACAGAGTTATGGCTACACCTTC.

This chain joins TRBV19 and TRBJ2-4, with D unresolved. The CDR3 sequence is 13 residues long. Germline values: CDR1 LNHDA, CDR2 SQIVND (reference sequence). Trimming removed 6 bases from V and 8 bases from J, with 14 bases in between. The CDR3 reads CASRHSNEHIQYF. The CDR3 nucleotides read TGTGCCAGTAGACATAGCAATGAACACATTCAGTACTTC.

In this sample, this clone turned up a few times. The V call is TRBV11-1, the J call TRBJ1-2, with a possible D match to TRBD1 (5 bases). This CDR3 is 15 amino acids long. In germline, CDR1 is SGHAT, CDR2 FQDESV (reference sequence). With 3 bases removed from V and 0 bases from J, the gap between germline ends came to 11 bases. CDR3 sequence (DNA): TGTGCCAGCAGCTTTCACACAGGCTCTAACTATGGCTACACCTTC. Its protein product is CASSFHTGSNYGYTF.

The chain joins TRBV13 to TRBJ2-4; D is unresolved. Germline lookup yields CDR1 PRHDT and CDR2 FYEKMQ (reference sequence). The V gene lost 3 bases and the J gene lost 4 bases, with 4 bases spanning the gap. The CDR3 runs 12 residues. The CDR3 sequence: CASSLAKNIQYF. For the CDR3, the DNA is TGTGCCAGCAGCTTGGCAAAAAACATTCAGTACTTC.

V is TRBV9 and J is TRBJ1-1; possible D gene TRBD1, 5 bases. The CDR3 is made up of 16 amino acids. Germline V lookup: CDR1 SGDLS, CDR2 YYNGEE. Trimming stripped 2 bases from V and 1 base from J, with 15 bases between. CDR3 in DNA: TGTGCCAGCAGCGTGGGGGGACGCAGGACGAACACTGAAGCTTTCTTT. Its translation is CASSVGGRRTNTEAFF. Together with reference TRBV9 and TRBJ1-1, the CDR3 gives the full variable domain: DSGVTQTPKHLITATGQRVTLRCSPRSGDLSVYWYQQSLDQGLQFLIQYYNGEERAKGNILERFSAQQFPDLHSELNLSSLELGDSALYFCASSVGGRRTNTEAFFGQGTRLTVV.